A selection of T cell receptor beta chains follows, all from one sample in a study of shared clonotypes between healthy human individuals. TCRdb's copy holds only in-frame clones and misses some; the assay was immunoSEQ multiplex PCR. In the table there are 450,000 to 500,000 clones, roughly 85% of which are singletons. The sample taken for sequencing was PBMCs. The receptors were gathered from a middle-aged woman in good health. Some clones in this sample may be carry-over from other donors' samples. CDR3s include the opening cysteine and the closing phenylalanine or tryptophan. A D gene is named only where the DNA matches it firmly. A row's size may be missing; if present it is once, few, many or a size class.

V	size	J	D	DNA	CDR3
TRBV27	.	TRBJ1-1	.	TGTGCCAGCAGGGAGAGACAGACGAACACTGAAGCTTTCTTT	CASRERQTNTEAFF
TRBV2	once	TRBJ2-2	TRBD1	TGTGCCAGCAGTGGTCCATTAACGGGACAGGGGCCGAACACCGGGGAGCTGTTTTTT	CASSGPLTGQGPNTGELFF
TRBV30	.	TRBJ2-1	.	TGTGCCTGGAGTGTCTCTGCGGCAGGGCAGTTCTTC	CAWSVSAAGQFF
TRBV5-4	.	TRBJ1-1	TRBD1	TGTGCCAGCAGCACAAGGACAGGAGGAAACACTGAAGCTTTCTTT	CASSTRTGGNTEAFF
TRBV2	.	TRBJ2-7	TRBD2	TGTGCCAGCAGTCCCCGGACTAGCGGGAGCTACGAGCAGTACTTC	CASSPRTSGSYEQYF
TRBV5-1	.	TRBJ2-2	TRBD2	TGCGCCAGCAGTTTAGCGGGAGCAACCGGGGAGCTGTTTTTT	CASSLAGATGELFF
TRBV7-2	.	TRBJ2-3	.	TGTGCCAGCAGCTTAGAGCAGGGATTTGATACGCAGTATTTT	CASSLEQGFDTQYF
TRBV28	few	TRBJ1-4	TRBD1	TGTGCCAGCGGGAAGGCAGGGGGAAATTCTAATGAAAAACTGTTTTTT	CASGKAGGNSNEKLFF
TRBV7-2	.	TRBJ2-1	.	TGTGCCAGCAGCCCATTAGCGGACAATGAGCAGTTCTTC	CASSPLADNEQFF
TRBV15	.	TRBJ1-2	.	TGTGCCACCAGCAGAGGAGATAGGAATGGCTACACCTTC	CATSRGDRNGYTF
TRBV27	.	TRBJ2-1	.	TGTGCCAGCAGTTTTTTCAGGGCGAGCTCCTACAATGAGCAGTTCTTC	CASSFFRASSYNEQFF
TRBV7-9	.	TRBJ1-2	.	TGTGCCAGCAGCTTAGAACAGGGAGGTAACTATGGCTACACCTTC	CASSLEQGGNYGYTF
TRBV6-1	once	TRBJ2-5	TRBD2	TGTGCCAGCAGTGAACGACCTTTGACTAGCGGAACGGGGACCCAGTACTTC	CASSERPLTSGTGTQYF
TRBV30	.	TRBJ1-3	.	TGTGCCTGGAGTGTACGAGAGGATATAGGAAACACCATATATTTT	CAWSVREDIGNTIYF
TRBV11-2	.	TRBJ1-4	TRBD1	TGTGCCAGCAGTCCCCGGGGGTCGACAGGGGCTGGACTTGAAAAACTGTTTTTT	CASSPRGSTGAGLEKLFF
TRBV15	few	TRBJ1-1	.	TGTGCCACCAGCAGAGATTCACGGAGGGAGGGGACTGAAGCTTTCTTT	CATSRDSRREGTEAFF
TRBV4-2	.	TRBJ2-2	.	TGTGCCAGCAGCCAAGTCGGCCGGAACGCGAACACCGGGGAGCTGTTTTTT	CASSQVGRNANTGELFF
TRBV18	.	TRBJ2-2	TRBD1	TGTGCCAGCTCACTGGGACAGGTCACCGGGGAGCTGTTTTTT	CASSLGQVTGELFF
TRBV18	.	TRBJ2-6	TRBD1	TGTGCCAGCTCACTCCCAGGGGGCAAGGGGGCCAACGTCCTGACTTTC	CASSLPGGKGANVLTF
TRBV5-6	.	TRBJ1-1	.	TGTGCCAGCAGCTCGCAGTGGACCGAAGCTTTCTTT	CASSSQWTEAFF
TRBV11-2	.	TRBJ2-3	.	TGTGCCAGCAGCTTGGGGAACACAGATACGCAGTATTTT	CASSLGNTDTQYF
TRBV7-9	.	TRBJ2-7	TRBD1	TGTGCCAGCAGCTACACCGGGACAGGGACCCCCTACGAGCAGTACTTC	CASSYTGTGTPYEQYF
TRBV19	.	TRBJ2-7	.	TGTGCCAGTGGCTCCAGGGCCTCCAGCTCCTACGAGCAGTACTTC	CASGSRASSSYEQYF
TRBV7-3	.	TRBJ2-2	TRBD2	TGTGCCAGCAGCCGCCGAGCACTAGCGCCGAACACCGGGGAGCTGTTTTTT	CASSRRALAPNTGELFF
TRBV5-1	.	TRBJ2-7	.	TGCGCCAGCAGCACCTCGACAGTATACGAGCAGTACTTC	CASSTSTVYEQYF
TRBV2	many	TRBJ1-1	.	TGTGCCAGCAGTGAGGCCAGGCTGAACACTGAAGCTTTCTTT	CASSEARLNTEAFF
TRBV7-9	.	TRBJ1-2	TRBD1	TGTGCCAGCAGCCATCAGGGGGCCAACTATGGCTACACCTTC	CASSHQGANYGYTF
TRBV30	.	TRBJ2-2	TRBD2	TGTGTCGCCCAGACAGGACTAGCGGGAGAAGCCGGGGAGCTGTTTTTT	CVAQTGLAGEAGELFF
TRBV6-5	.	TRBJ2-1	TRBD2	TGTGCCAGCATCCCTAGCGGGAGCGGCAATGAGCAGTTCTTC	CASIPSGSGNEQFF
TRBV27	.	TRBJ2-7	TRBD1	TGTGCCAGCAGTTCCATCCGTTGGGGACAGGGTGGCGAGCAGTACTTC	CASSSIRWGQGGEQYF
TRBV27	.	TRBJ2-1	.	TGTGCCAGCAGGCGGGATTACAATGAGCAGTTCTTC	CASRRDYNEQFF
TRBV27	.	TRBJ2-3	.	TGTGCCAGCAGTTTGGCTAGATACACAGATACGCAGTATTTT	CASSLARYTDTQYF
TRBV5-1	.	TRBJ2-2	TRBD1	TGCGCCAGCAGCTTGATCGGGACAGACGACACCGGGGAGCTGTTTTTT	CASSLIGTDDTGELFF
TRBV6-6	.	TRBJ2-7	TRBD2	TGTGCCAGCAGACTAGCGGGAGGGGACTACGAGCAGTACTTC	CASRLAGGDYEQYF
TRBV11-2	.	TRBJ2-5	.	TGTGCCAGCAGCTTATCGGCAAGGTGGGAGACCCAGTACTTC	CASSLSARWETQYF
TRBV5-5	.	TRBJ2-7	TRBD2	TGTGCCAGCGGACCTGTGGGACTAGCGGATTACGAGCAGTACTTC	CASGPVGLADYEQYF
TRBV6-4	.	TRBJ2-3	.	TGTGCCAGCAGTGAGGCCGAGGCCACAGATACGCAGTATTTT	CASSEAEATDTQYF
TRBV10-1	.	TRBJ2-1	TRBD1	TGCGCCAGCAGTGGGACAGGGGATTTCGGTGAGCAGTTCTTC	CASSGTGDFGEQFF
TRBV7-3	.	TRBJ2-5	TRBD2	TGTGCCAGCAGCTTAATGGGACTACCCCAAGAGACCCAGTACTTC	CASSLMGLPQETQYF
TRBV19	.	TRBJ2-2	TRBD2	TGTGCCAGTATTAAGACTAGCGGGACCGGGGAGCTGTTTTTT	CASIKTSGTGELFF
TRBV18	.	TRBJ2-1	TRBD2	TGTGCCAGCTCACCACAGAGACTAGCGGGAGGGAGAAATGAGCAGTTCTTC	CASSPQRLAGGRNEQFF
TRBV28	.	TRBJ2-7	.	TGTGCCAGCAGCGTAACCCCAGGGTACAAGAACGAGCAGTACTTC	CASSVTPGYKNEQYF